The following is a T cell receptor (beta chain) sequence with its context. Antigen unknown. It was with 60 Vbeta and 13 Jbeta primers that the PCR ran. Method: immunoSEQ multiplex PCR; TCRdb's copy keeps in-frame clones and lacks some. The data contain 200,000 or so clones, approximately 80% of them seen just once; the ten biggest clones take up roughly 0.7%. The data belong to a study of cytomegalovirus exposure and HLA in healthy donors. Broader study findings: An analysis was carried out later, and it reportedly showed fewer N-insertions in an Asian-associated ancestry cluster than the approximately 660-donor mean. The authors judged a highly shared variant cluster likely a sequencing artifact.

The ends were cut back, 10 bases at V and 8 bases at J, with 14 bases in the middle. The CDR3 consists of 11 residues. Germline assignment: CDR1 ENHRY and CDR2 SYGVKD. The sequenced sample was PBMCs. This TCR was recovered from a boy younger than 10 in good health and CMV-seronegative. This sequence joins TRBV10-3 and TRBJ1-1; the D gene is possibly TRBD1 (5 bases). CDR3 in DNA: TGTGCCACCTCGCGGGGCAAAGAAGCTTTCTTT. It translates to CATSRGKEAFF.